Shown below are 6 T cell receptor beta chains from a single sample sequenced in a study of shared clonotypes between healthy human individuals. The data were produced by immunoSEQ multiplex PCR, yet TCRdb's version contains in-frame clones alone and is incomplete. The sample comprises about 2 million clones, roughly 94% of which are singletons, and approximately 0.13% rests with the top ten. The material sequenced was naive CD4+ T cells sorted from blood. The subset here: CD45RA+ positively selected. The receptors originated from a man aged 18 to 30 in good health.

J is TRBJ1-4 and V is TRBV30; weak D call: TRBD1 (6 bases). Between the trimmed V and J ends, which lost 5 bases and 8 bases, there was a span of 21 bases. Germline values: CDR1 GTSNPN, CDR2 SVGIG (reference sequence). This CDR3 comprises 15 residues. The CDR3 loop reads CAWASKGGEGEKLFF. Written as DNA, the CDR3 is TGTGCCTGGGCCTCCAAGGGGGGTGAGGGAGAAAAACTGTTTTTT.

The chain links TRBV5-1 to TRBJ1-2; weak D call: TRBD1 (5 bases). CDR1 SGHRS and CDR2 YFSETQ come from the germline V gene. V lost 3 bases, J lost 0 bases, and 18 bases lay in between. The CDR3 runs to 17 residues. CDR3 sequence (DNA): TGCGCCAGCAGCTCGGCGGGGGTCGACACTCCTAACTATGGCTACACCTTC. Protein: CASSSAGVDTPNYGYTF.

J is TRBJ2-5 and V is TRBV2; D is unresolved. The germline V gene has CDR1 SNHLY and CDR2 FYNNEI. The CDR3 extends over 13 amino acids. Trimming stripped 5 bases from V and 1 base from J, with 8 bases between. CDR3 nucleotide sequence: TGTGCCAGCAGTACCCGGATCCAAGAGACCCAGTACTTC. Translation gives CASSTRIQETQYF.

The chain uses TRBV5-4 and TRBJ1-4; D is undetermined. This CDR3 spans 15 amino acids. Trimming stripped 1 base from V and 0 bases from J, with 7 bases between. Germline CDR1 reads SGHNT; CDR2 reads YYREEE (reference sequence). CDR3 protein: CASSLSLSTNEKLFF. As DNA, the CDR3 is TGTGCCAGCAGCTTGAGCCTCTCAACTAATGAAAAACTGTTTTTT.

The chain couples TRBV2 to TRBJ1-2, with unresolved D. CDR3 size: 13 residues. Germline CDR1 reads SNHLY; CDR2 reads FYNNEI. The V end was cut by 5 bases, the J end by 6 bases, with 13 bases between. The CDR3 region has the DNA TGTGCCAGCAGTTCCCGAAGGAGGGATGGCTACACCTTC. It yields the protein CASSSRRRDGYTF.

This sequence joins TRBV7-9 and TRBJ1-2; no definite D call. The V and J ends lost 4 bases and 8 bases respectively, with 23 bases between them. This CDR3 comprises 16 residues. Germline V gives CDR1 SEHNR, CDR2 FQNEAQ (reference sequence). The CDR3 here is CASSSHAGFLLRGYTF. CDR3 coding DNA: TGTGCCAGCAGCTCCCATGCTGGGTTCCTCCTGAGAGGCTACACCTTC.